These 20 T cell receptor beta chains were sequenced from one sample in a study of shared clonotypes between healthy human individuals (dated by TCRdb to the early 2020s). Libraries were prepared through the immunoSEQ multiplex PCR assay. Here the immuneACCESS table is served through TCRdb, limited to in-frame sequences with V and J called. Missing clones are a known gap in these copies; in checked studies unresolved V genes cover under half, and the rest lacks a known reason. The sample includes roughly 1 million clones, with about 75% observed a single time. Of the sample, roughly 1.4% falls within the top ten clones. Material: memory CD4+ T cells sorted from blood. Interpreted using the paper, the cell subset or site label stands for: CD45RA-negative fraction. These TCRs come from a young man in good health.

The chain combines TRBV2 with TRBJ1-1; D is unclear. Germline V CDR1 and CDR2: SNHLY, FYNNEI. With 2 bases removed from V and 6 bases from J, the gap between germline ends came to 4 bases. The CDR3 is made up of 11 amino acids. DNA for the CDR3: TGTGCCAGCAGTGAATCCCCTGAAGCTTTCTTT. Translating gives CASSESPEAFF.

The chain couples TRBV19 to TRBJ2-1, with 7 bases matching TRBD2. The CDR3 contains 12 residues. With 3 bases clipped from V and 10 bases from J, the junction kept 3 bases outside the gene matches. CDR1 is LNHDA and CDR2 is SQIVND in the germline V gene (reference sequence). This CDR3 is CASSILGLEQFF. The DNA for the CDR3 is TGTGCCAGTAGTATTTTGGGACTAGAGCAGTTCTTC.

There are a few counts of this clone. The rearrangement joins TRBV5-4 to TRBJ1-1; D unresolved. The CDR3 extends over 14 amino acids. V shed 5 bases and J shed 5 bases, with 16 bases lying between them. Germline loops: CDR1 SGHNT, CDR2 YYREEE (reference sequence). CDR3 amino acids: CASREDTKVTEAFF. The CDR3 region has the DNA TGTGCCAGCAGGGAGGATACGAAAGTGACTGAAGCTTTCTTT.

The chain is built from TRBV6-5 and TRBJ2-3; 9 bases match TRBD1. Per the germline V gene, CDR1 is MNHEY and CDR2 is SVGAGI. The junction had 3 bases not matched to a gene; V was cut back by 0 bases and J by 2 bases. The CDR3 consists of 16 residues. The CDR3 reads CASSYSGQGPTDTQYF. As DNA, the CDR3 is TGTGCCAGCAGTTACTCGGGACAGGGACCCACAGATACGCAGTATTTT.

The chain recombines TRBV19 with TRBJ2-2, with 10 nucleotides matching TRBD1. Germline V gives CDR1 LNHDA, CDR2 SQIVND (reference sequence). With V trimmed by 5 bases and J by 6 bases, 9 bases remained unmatched. The CDR3 consists of 16 residues. DNA for the CDR3: TGTGCCAGTAGTCAAGCCGGGACAGGGGTGGCCGGGGAGCTGTTTTTT. It is translated as CASSQAGTGVAGELFF. Based on the CDR3 plus reference TRBV19 and TRBJ2-2, the full variable domain is DGGITQSPKYLFRKEGQNVTLSCEQNLNHDAMYWYRQDPGQGLRLIYYSQIVNDFQKGDIAEGYSVSREKKESFPLTVTSAQKNPTAFYLCASSQAGTGVAGELFFGEGSRLTVL.

With regard to this clone: The same CDR3 can be traced to other DNA sequences in this sample. This chain connects TRBV5-1 to TRBJ2-5; D is undetermined. This CDR3 region has 11 residues. V lost 4 bases, J lost 2 bases, and 3 bases lay in between. Germline CDR1 and CDR2: SGHRS and YFSETQ. CDR3 residues: CASSVQETQYF. CDR3 DNA: TGCGCCAGCAGCGTTCAAGAGACCCAGTACTTC.

The V gene is TRBV7-2, the J gene TRBJ2-1; 12 bases agree with TRBD2. The CDR3 is 14 residues long. The V gene end was trimmed by 5 bases and the J gene end by 8 bases; junction bases not matched to a gene: 4. CDR1 and CDR2 from the germline V gene are SGHTA and FQGNSA. The CDR3 DNA reads as TGTGCCAGCAGCCCAACTAGCGGGAGGTATGAGCAGTTCTTC. Its translation is CASSPTSGRYEQFF. Supplemented by reference TRBV7-2 and TRBJ2-1, the full variable domain reads GAGVSQSPSNKVTEKGKDVELRCDPISGHTALYWYRQSLGQGLEFLIYFQGNSAPDKSGLPSDRFSAERTGGSVSTLTIQRTQQEDSAVYLCASSPTSGRYEQFFGPGTRLTVL.

Note on this clone: The same CDR3 is also encoded by other DNA sequences in this sample. The chain carries TRBV10-3 and TRBJ1-4; tentative D call: TRBD1 (6 bases). The CDR3 is 13 residues long. V shed 6 bases and J shed 3 bases, with 8 bases lying between them. In germline, CDR1 is ENHRY, CDR2 SYGVKD. The CDR3 bases are TGTGCCATCAGCGAGGGGGCTAATGAAAAACTGTTTTTT. Protein product: CAISEGANEKLFF.

J is TRBJ2-7 and V is TRBV5-6; D remains unclear. Trimming took off 3 bases at V and 1 base at J, with 8 bases between the two ends. Looked up from germline, CDR1 is SGHDT and CDR2 is YYEEEE. The CDR3 runs 13 residues. CDR3 coding DNA: TGTGCCAGCAGCTCGTCCGGATCCTACGAGCAGTACTTC. Its translation is CASSSSGSYEQYF.

The rearrangement uses TRBV6-6 and TRBJ2-7; the D gene could be TRBD1 or TRBD2 (6 bases each). The V end lost 5 bases, the J end lost 6 bases, and 17 bases lay between the germline ends. From germline, CDR1 is MNHNY and CDR2 SVGAGI (reference sequence). This CDR3 comprises 14 residues. The CDR3: CASSIGGSVPEQYF. CDR3 bases: TGTGCCAGCAGTATAGGGGGGTCAGTTCCCGAGCAGTACTTC.

This clone was seen many times. The rearrangement uses TRBV10-3 and TRBJ2-5; the D call may be TRBD1 or TRBD2 (5 bases each). The CDR3 sequence is 14 residues long. The germline V gene has CDR1 ENHRY and CDR2 SYGVKD. V lost 10 bases, J lost 3 bases, and 18 bases lay in between. CDR3 in amino acids: CASRVDAGEETQYF. CDR3 coding DNA: TGTGCCAGCAGGGTCGATGCGGGTGAAGAGACCCAGTACTTC.

V and J are TRBV11-2 and TRBJ1-2; tentative D call: TRBD1 (5 bases). V dropped 1 base and J dropped 1 base, with 13 bases sitting between them. This CDR3 comprises 16 residues. Germline V gene sequence: CDR1 SGHAT, CDR2 FQNNGV. This chain's CDR3 is CASSLGGAFFNYGYTF. CDR3 nucleotide sequence: TGTGCCAGCAGCTTAGGGGGCGCGTTTTTTAACTATGGCTACACCTTC.

The V call is TRBV18, the J call TRBJ2-3; possible D gene TRBD2, 5 bases. V shed 4 bases and J shed 1 base, with 9 bases lying between them. Germline CDR1 KGHSH, CDR2 LQKENI. This CDR3 contains 14 residues. The CDR3 sequence is CASSRMRGTDTQYF. The CDR3 DNA sequence: TGTGCCAGCTCACGCATGAGGGGCACAGATACGCAGTATTTT.

The gene calls are TRBV11-2 and TRBJ2-1; 7 positions match TRBD2. After removal of 0 bases from V and 0 bases from J, the junction contained 5 bases not matched to a gene. The germline V gene has CDR1 SGHAT and CDR2 FQNNGV. CDR3 length: 17 residues. The CDR3: CASSLERRGSSYNEQFF. CDR3 bases: TGTGCCAGCAGCTTAGAGCGGCGCGGGAGCTCCTACAATGAGCAGTTCTTC.

This clone has just a few counts. The gene calls are TRBV28 and TRBJ1-1; D is unclear. Trimming shortened V by 7 bases and J by 2 bases, and 8 bases separated the two germline ends. This CDR3 is built from 12 residues. CDR1 and CDR2 (germline): MDHEN, SYDVKM. The DNA for the CDR3 is TGTGCCAGCACCCCCCCAAACACTGAAGCTTTCTTT. This gives the protein CASTPPNTEAFF.

The rearrangement joins TRBV5-8 to TRBJ2-3; D remains unclear. Deletions cut 0 bases from V and 0 bases from J, with 8 bases between. CDR3 size: 15 residues. CDR1 is SGHTS and CDR2 is YDEGEE in the germline V gene. As DNA, the CDR3 is TGTGCCAGCAGCTTGGCCACCGTGAGCACAGATACGCAGTATTTT. The encoded protein is CASSLATVSTDTQYF.

This chain uses TRBV2 with TRBJ1-1, with TRBD1 matching 9 bases. The CDR3 runs to 13 residues. Germline V gene data show CDR1 as SNHLY and CDR2 as FYNNEI. The V and J ends lost 8 bases and 4 bases, in that order; junction bases with no gene match: 5. As DNA, the CDR3 is TGTGCCAGCGGGGGACAGGGAAGCACTGAAGCTTTCTTT. Residues: CASGGQGSTEAFF.

Concerning this clone itself: This sample includes further DNA sequences coding for the same CDR3. The gene calls are TRBV7-3 and TRBJ2-1, with 14 bases identical to TRBD2. The J segment lost 6 bases and the V segment lost 4 bases, leaving 2 bases of the junction unmatched. Germline assignment: CDR1 SGHTA and CDR2 FQGTGA. This CDR3 comprises 15 residues. The CDR3 nucleotides read TGTGCCAGCAGCTCCGGACTAGCGGGGGGCAATGAGCAGTTCTTC. Translating gives CASSSGLAGGNEQFF.

The chain joins TRBV2 to TRBJ2-1, with D perhaps TRBD2 (6 bases). The CDR3 is 14 amino acids. Germline V gene lookup returns CDR1 SNHLY and CDR2 FYNNEI. Trimming stripped 6 bases from V and 4 bases from J, with 13 bases between. The CDR3 spells CASSRDSAYNEQFF. The CDR3, as DNA: TGTGCCAGCAGCCGGGACTCAGCATACAATGAGCAGTTCTTC.

The chain recombines TRBV7-2 with TRBJ2-5; D uncertain. The CDR3 totals 14 residues. The germline CDR1 and CDR2 sequences are SGHTA and FQGNSA. The germline V and J ends were trimmed by 3 bases and 2 bases, with 10 bases remaining between them. CDR3 region: CASSLSAPQETQYF. The CDR3 DNA follows: TGTGCCAGCAGCTTGTCGGCACCTCAAGAGACCCAGTACTTC. The full variable domain, with the rest looked up from reference TRBV7-2 and TRBJ2-5, is GAGVSQSPSNKVTEKGKDVELRCDPISGHTALYWYRQSLGQGLEFLIYFQGNSAPDKSGLPSDRFSAERTGGSVSTLTIQRTQQEDSAVYLCASSLSAPQETQYFGPGTRLLVL.